The entry that follows covers one T cell receptor (beta chain) sequence. No antigen is known for it. Then a second PCR, running roughly 7 to 11 cycles, was carried out with a sample-barcoded 5' primer and a J-beta primer mix. Tags on each cDNA molecule came from a template-switch adaptor with 12 random nucleotides. TCRdb re-derived calls from the 5' RACE reads in MiXCR, one entry per CDR3 protein. The sample holds under 1,000,000 distinct CDR3 sequences; less than 60% are singletons and the top ten take over 15%. This sample was included in a study of blood T cells in healthy people across ages. V was pared by 0 bases and J by 5 bases, with 8 bases between. CDR1 LNHNV and CDR2 YYDKDF come from the germline V gene (reference sequence). CDR3 size: 13 residues. Study results and limitations: Possibly confounding the expanded clonotype changes was the fact that donor CMV status was unknown. Estimated diversity, derived from one million T cells, was regarded as an underestimate.

This chain uses TRBV15 with TRBJ2-7, with unresolved D. Sequenced input: blood. This TCR came from a man at least 80 years old in good health. CDR3 amino acids: CATSREIQDEQYF. CDR3 bases: TGTGCCACCAGCAGAGAAATCCAGGACGAGCAGTACTTC.